These 13 T cell receptor beta chains share one sample of origin, sequenced in a study of post-analysis software for immune sequencing data. These receptors lack a known antigen. Study-level results: Among a handful of TRBV segments more frequent in patients than controls were TRBV5-6, TRBV5-1 and TRBV20-1.

Libraries were made from TCR beta cDNA, and they carried unique molecular identifiers. TCRdb reanalysed the PCR reads using MiXCR and keeps one entry per CDR3 protein. Of about 540,000 distinct CDR3 sequences listed, less than 40% are singletons. The sequenced sample consisted of blood. The receptors derive from a girl aged 2-17 years with multiple sclerosis.

The chain couples TRBV6-6 to TRBJ1-1, with D uncertain. The CDR3 contains 15 residues. Per the germline V gene, CDR1 is MNHNY and CDR2 is SVGAGI (reference sequence). Trimming left V 2 bases short and J 0 bases short, with 10 bases between. CDR3 sequence: CASSYVAGLNTEAFF. CDR3 nucleotide sequence: TGTGCCAGCAGTTACGTGGCAGGCCTGAACACTGAAGCTTTCTTT.

The chain employs TRBV6-5 and TRBJ1-1, with D unresolved. The CDR3 runs to 16 residues. Germline V gene data show CDR1 as MNHEY and CDR2 as SVGAGI. The V end lost 5 bases, the J end lost 4 bases, and 20 bases lay between the germline ends. In DNA, the CDR3 is TGTGCCAGCAGTCCTCTGGAAGGGCTCATTGGCACTGAAGCTTTCTTT. This gives the protein CASSPLEGLIGTEAFF.

This chain links TRBV5-6 with TRBJ1-1; D is possibly TRBD1 (5 bases). The CDR3 has 16 residues. Trimming removed 1 base from V and 5 bases from J, with 18 bases in between. Per the germline V gene, CDR1 is SGHDT and CDR2 is YYEEEE. The CDR3 DNA reads as TGTGCCAGCAGCTTGCTTTCGTCAGGGCCTCGGACTGAAGCTTTCTTT. Protein sequence: CASSLLSSGPRTEAFF. Based on the CDR3 plus reference TRBV5-6 and TRBJ1-1, the full variable domain is DAGVTQSPTHLIKTRGQQVTLRCSPKSGHDTVSWYQQALGQGPQFIFQYYEEEERQRGNFPDRFSGHQFPNYSSELNVNALLLGDSALYLCASSLLSSGPRTEAFFGQGTRLTVV.

The J gene is TRBJ2-5, the V gene TRBV5-1, with 14 bases aligning to TRBD2. The CDR3 covers 14 residues. In germline, CDR1 is SGHRS, CDR2 YFSETQ. J was trimmed by 2 bases and V by 7 bases; bases with no gene match: 1. The CDR3 loop is CASGLAGGQETQYF. CDR3 DNA sequence: TGCGCCAGCGGACTAGCGGGGGGACAAGAGACCCAGTACTTC.

This clonotype was observed a few times. The chain joins TRBV20-1 to TRBJ2-1; 10 bases align to TRBD2. Unmatched junction bases numbered 9, after V lost 1 base and J lost 0 bases. The CDR3 totals 18 residues. Germline CDR1 is DFQATT and CDR2 is SNEGSKA (reference sequence). DNA of the CDR3: TGCAGTGCTAGAGGTCGGATAGCGGGGGGACTCTCCTACAATGAGCAGTTCTTC. It codes for CSARGRIAGGLSYNEQFF.

In its sample, this clonotype was seen a few times. This chain connects TRBV24-1 to TRBJ1-4, with 11 positions matching TRBD1. The germline CDR1 and CDR2 sequences are KGHDR and SFDVKD. With V trimmed by 4 bases and J by 5 bases, 2 bases remained unmatched. The CDR3 loop spans 15 amino acids. In DNA form, the CDR3 reads TGTGCCACCAGTGACGGACAGGGGGCAAATGAAAAACTGTTTTTT. As protein: CATSDGQGANEKLFF.

The chain joins TRBV7-3 to TRBJ2-5; 10 bases map to TRBD1. The length of the CDR3 is 15 residues. J lost 5 bases, V lost 4 bases, and 7 bases had no gene match. CDR1 is SGHTA, CDR2 FQGTGA, per germline. CDR3 in amino acids: CASSSRQGARETQYF. CDR3 in DNA: TGTGCCAGCAGCTCAAGACAGGGGGCTCGTGAGACCCAGTACTTC.

This clonotype showed up just a few times. The V gene is TRBV11-2, the J gene TRBJ2-3; D remains ambiguous. Deletions cut 1 base from V and 8 bases from J, with 4 bases between. Germline-derived CDR1 and CDR2 are SGHAT and FQNNGV. This CDR3 is 11 amino acids long. CDR3 sequence: CASSLVATQYF. The CDR3 coding sequence is TGTGCCAGCAGCTTAGTAGCTACGCAGTATTTT.

The V gene is TRBV28, the J gene TRBJ1-5; TRBD1 aligns across 7 bases. This CDR3 has 15 amino acids. J was trimmed by 5 bases and V by 6 bases; bases with no gene match: 10. CDR1 MDHEN and CDR2 SYDVKM come from the germline V gene. CDR3 nucleotide sequence: TGTGCCAGCAGACTTGACAGGGTGTGGGATCAGCCCCAGCATTTT. It translates to CASRLDRVWDQPQHF.

The chain employs TRBV24-1 and TRBJ1-4; 10 nucleotides agree with TRBD1. Per germline, CDR1 KGHDR and CDR2 SFDVKD. Germline trimming cut 4 bases from V and 5 bases from J; bases unmatched to any gene: 6. This CDR3 is built from 16 residues. CDR3 sequence reads: CATSDPGTGENEKLFF. DNA of the CDR3: TGTGCCACCAGTGACCCAGGGACAGGGGAAAATGAAAAACTGTTTTTT.

The chain combines TRBV10-3 with TRBJ2-3, with 7 bases lining up with TRBD2. The CDR3 extends over 16 amino acids. CDR1 is ENHRY and CDR2 is SYGVKD in the germline V gene. Germline trimming cut 6 bases from V and 6 bases from J; bases unmatched to any gene: 15. The CDR3 loop reads CAIRKSRGDLPDTQYF. In nucleotides, the CDR3 is TGTGCCATCAGGAAATCTCGGGGGGACCTGCCGGATACGCAGTATTTT.

The V gene is TRBV20-1, the J gene TRBJ1-5; 11 nucleotides agree with TRBD1. Trimming removed 4 bases from V and 4 bases from J; junction bases left unmatched: 6. Germline V gene data show CDR1 as DFQATT and CDR2 as SNEGSKA (reference sequence). This CDR3 is 15 amino acids long. The CDR3 is CSATYGTGGNQPQHF. In DNA, the CDR3 is TGCAGTGCTACTTACGGGACAGGGGGTAATCAGCCCCAGCATTTT.

V and J are TRBV11-2 and TRBJ2-7; 7 bases line up with TRBD1. Trimming at V came to 3 bases and at J to 5 bases, leaving 4 bases not matched to a gene. This CDR3 is 13 amino acids long. The germline CDR1 and CDR2 sequences are SGHAT and FQNNGV. CDR3 amino acids: CASSFQTGDEQYF. CDR3 in DNA: TGTGCCAGCAGCTTCCAAACAGGGGACGAGCAGTACTTC. Together with reference TRBV11-2 and TRBJ2-7, the CDR3 gives the full variable domain: EAGVAQSPRYKIIEKRQSVAFWCNPISGHATLYWYQQILGQGPKLLIQFQNNGVVDDSQLPKDRFSAERLKGVDSTLKIQPAKLEDSAVYLCASSFQTGDEQYFGPGTRLTVT.